One sample yielded the 17 T cell receptor beta chains listed below, sequenced in a study of human T cells and chemical hapten exposure. The study extracted total RNA from unfractionated whole blood. Separate cDNA molecules received unique molecular identifiers, which the library attached to them. One entry per CDR3 protein, called by TCRdb with MiXCR from the reads. In the table there are around 120,000 distinct CDR3 sequences, about 7.7% of which are singletons. Sequenced input: whole blood. These receptors were obtained from a human donor in good health. Some clones in this sample may be carry-over from other donors' samples.

The rearrangement joins TRBV27 to TRBJ2-1; 8 bases are shared with TRBD1. Per germline, CDR1 MNHEY and CDR2 SMNVEV (reference sequence). Losses at the gene ends were 6 bases for V and 6 bases for J; bases not matched to a gene: 4. The CDR3 is 13 residues long. The CDR3 loop is CASSITGGNEQFF. The CDR3, as DNA: TGTGCCAGCAGCATTACAGGGGGCAATGAGCAGTTCTTC.

J is TRBJ2-1 and V is TRBV18; the match to TRBD2 covers 14 bases. The germline V gene encodes CDR1 KGHSH and CDR2 LQKENI. Trimming took 1 base from V and 2 from J; bases not matched to a gene: 1. CDR3 length: 17 amino acids. CDR3 sequence reads: CASSPLTSGRAYNEQFF. The CDR3 nucleotides are TGTGCCAGCTCACCACTGACTAGCGGGAGGGCCTACAATGAGCAGTTCTTC.

This clonotype was seen ten or more times. The rearrangement uses TRBV19 and TRBJ2-7, with D unclear. This CDR3 region has 14 residues. The germline gives CDR1 LNHDA, CDR2 SQIVND (reference sequence). V lost 3 bases and J 2 bases, leaving 11 bases between the germline ends. The chain's CDR3 is CASSINNGPYEQYF. The CDR3 bases are TGTGCCAGTAGTATTAATAACGGCCCCTACGAGCAGTACTTC. Full variable domain (outside the CDR3, taken from reference TRBV19 and TRBJ2-7): DGGITQSPKYLFRKEGQNVTLSCEQNLNHDAMYWYRQDPGQGLRLIYYSQIVNDFQKGDIAEGYSVSREKKESFPLTVTSAQKNPTAFYLCASSINNGPYEQYFGPGTRLTVT.

This clonotype was recorded a few times. The chain combines TRBV9 with TRBJ2-7; 11 bases are a match to TRBD2. Germline V lookup: CDR1 SGDLS, CDR2 YYNGEE. With 6 bases clipped from V and 5 bases from J, the junction kept 10 bases outside the gene matches. This CDR3 contains 15 residues. The CDR3 nucleotides are TGTGCCAGCACCAAAACTAGCGGGAGAACCGACGAGCAGTACTTC. Protein product: CASTKTSGRTDEQYF.

This clonotype occurred a few times. The chain links TRBV10-3 to TRBJ2-1, with 7 bases aligning to TRBD2. Germline V gives CDR1 ENHRY, CDR2 SYGVKD. Trimming cost V 7 bases and J 3 bases; bases outside gene matches: 9. This CDR3 is built from 15 residues. CDR3 protein: CAITRDYTNYNEQFF. As DNA, the CDR3 is TGTGCCATCACTAGGGACTATACGAACTACAATGAGCAGTTCTTC.

The sample holds many counts of this clonotype. The rearrangement links TRBV9 to TRBJ2-7; TRBD1 agrees at 7 bases. The ends lost 2 bases at V and 3 bases at J; junction bases unmatched: 8. CDR3 length equals 15 residues. CDR1 SGDLS and CDR2 YYNGEE come from the germline V gene. CDR3 sequence reads: CASSVYEAGGYEQYF. As DNA, the CDR3 is TGTGCCAGCAGCGTTTACGAAGCAGGGGGCTACGAGCAGTACTTC.

The chain links TRBV7-9 to TRBJ2-1, with D possibly matching TRBD1 (6 bases). Per germline, CDR1 SEHNR and CDR2 FQNEAQ (reference sequence). V was shortened by 1 base and J by 2 bases, with 12 bases between the two germline ends. This CDR3 has 16 residues. In DNA, the CDR3 is TGTGCCAGCAGCTTAGTCTCGGGACAACCCTACAATGAGCAGTTCTTC. It specifies CASSLVSGQPYNEQFF.

This clonotype was observed a few times. The chain carries TRBV12-3 or TRBV12-4 and TRBJ2-7; 11 nucleotides align to TRBD2. This CDR3 has 17 residues. The J segment lost 3 bases and the V segment lost 5 bases, leaving 12 bases of the junction unmatched. CDR3 region: CASSDLTSGANYYEQYF. CDR3 nucleotides: TGTGCCAGCAGTGACTTGACTAGCGGGGCAAATTACTACGAGCAGTACTTC.

This clonotype was observed a few times. The chain combines TRBV20-1 with TRBJ1-2; 7 bases match TRBD1. V lost 0 bases to trimming and J lost 0 bases; unmatched junction nucleotides: 4. From germline, CDR1 is DFQATT and CDR2 SNEGSKA (reference sequence). The CDR3 has 15 residues. CDR3 residues: CSARERDSTNYGYTF. The CDR3 DNA is TGCAGTGCTAGAGAACGGGACAGTACTAACTATGGCTACACCTTC.

In this sample, this clonotype turned up a few times. V gene TRBV29-1 combines with J gene TRBJ2-5, with D perhaps TRBD1 (6 bases). Trimming removed 4 bases at V and 2 bases at J, with 11 bases between. The germline V gene has CDR1 SQVTM and CDR2 ANQGSEA. The CDR3 runs 13 residues. CDR3 region: CSVAGVSQETQYF. The CDR3 nucleotides are TGCAGCGTTGCAGGGGTTAGTCAAGAGACCCAGTACTTC.

This clonotype occurred a few times. The V call is TRBV6-1, the J call TRBJ1-1, with a tentative D call TRBD1 (5 bases). The CDR3 is 14 residues long. Germline V gene lookup returns CDR1 MNHNS and CDR2 SASEGT. With 2 bases removed from V and 6 bases from J, the gap between germline ends came to 13 bases. The CDR3 reads CASSEKIGGAEAFF. Written as DNA, the CDR3 is TGTGCCAGCAGTGAAAAGATCGGGGGGGCTGAAGCTTTCTTT.

This clonotype was counted only a few times. The genes are TRBV4-1 and TRBJ1-1; D unclear. This CDR3 spans 12 amino acids. Germline CDR1 is MGHRA and CDR2 is YSYEKL. V lost 4 bases and J 8 bases, leaving 11 bases between the germline ends. This chain's CDR3 is CASSRTDREAFF. The CDR3 coding sequence is TGCGCCAGCAGCCGGACGGACCGGGAAGCTTTCTTT.

In this sample, this clonotype turned up many times. The chain links TRBV29-1 to TRBJ1-1; D might be TRBD1 (6 bases). The V end lost 6 bases, the J end lost 4 bases, and 15 bases lay between the germline ends. Germline assignment: CDR1 SQVTM and CDR2 ANQGSEA. The CDR3 is made up of 13 amino acids. CDR3 sequence reads: CSVTQGGGTEAFF. The CDR3 DNA is TGCAGCGTGACACAGGGAGGTGGCACTGAAGCTTTCTTT.

The chain links TRBV6-2 or TRBV6-3 to TRBJ2-1, with TRBD1 identical over 8 bases. V shed 5 bases and J 1 base; nucleotides not matched to a gene: 7. This CDR3 has 16 residues. Germline V CDR1 and CDR2: MNHEY, SVGEGT. The CDR3 is CASSVTGGVSYNEQFF. The DNA for the CDR3 is TGTGCCAGCAGTGTAACAGGGGGTGTATCCTACAATGAGCAGTTCTTC.

This clonotype was counted many times. This chain links TRBV14 with TRBJ1-1; D gene ambiguous. CDR3 length: 15 amino acids. CDR1 and CDR2 (germline): SGHDN, FVKESK. V gave up 2 bases and J gave up 6 bases, with 16 bases separating them. The CDR3 DNA reads TGTGCCAGCAGCCAACCATCGAGCCTAGTCGCTGAAGCTTTCTTT. Translation gives CASSQPSSLVAEAFF.

This CDR3 is CAISERYTDTQYF. The CDR3 region has the DNA TGTGCCATCAGTGAAAGGTACACAGATACGCAGTATTTT. This chain joins TRBV10-3 and TRBJ2-3; D unresolved. The CDR3 contains 13 residues. Germline V gene sequence: CDR1 ENHRY, CDR2 SYGVKD. V was pared by 3 bases and J by 2 bases, with 6 bases between.

This chain joins TRBV2 and TRBJ2-1; 10 positions match TRBD2. The length of the CDR3 is 15 residues. Trimming at V came to 6 bases and at J to 8 bases, leaving 10 bases not matched to a gene. Germline CDR1 and CDR2: SNHLY and FYNNEI. CDR3 protein: CASSPSSGSSDEQFF. The CDR3 nucleotides read TGTGCCAGCAGCCCCTCTAGCGGGAGTAGCGATGAGCAGTTCTTC.